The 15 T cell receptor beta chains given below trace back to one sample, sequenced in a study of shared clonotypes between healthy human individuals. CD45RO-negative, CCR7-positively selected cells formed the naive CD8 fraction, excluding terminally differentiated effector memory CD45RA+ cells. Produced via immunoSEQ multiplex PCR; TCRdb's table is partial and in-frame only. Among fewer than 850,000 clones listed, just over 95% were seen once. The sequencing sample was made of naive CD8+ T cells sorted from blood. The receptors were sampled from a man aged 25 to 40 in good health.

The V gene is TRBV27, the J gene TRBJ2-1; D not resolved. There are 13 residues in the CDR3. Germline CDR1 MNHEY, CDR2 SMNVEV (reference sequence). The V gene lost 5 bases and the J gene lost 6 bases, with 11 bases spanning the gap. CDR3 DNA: TGTGCCAGCAGTCCACCGGCTGGCAATGAGCAGTTCTTC. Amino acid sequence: CASSPPAGNEQFF.

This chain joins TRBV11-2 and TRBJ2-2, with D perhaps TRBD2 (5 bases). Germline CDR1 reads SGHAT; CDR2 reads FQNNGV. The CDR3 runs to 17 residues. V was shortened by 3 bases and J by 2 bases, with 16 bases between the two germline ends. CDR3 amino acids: CASSFGHRGLNTGELFF. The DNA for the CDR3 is TGTGCCAGCAGCTTCGGTCACCGGGGATTAAACACCGGGGAGCTGTTTTTT.

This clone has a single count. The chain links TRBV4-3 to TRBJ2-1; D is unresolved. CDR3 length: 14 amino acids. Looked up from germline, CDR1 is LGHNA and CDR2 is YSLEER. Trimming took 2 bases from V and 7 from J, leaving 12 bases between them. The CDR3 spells CASSQKTRMNEQFF. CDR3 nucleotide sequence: TGCGCCAGCAGCCAAAAGACAAGGATGAATGAGCAGTTCTTC.

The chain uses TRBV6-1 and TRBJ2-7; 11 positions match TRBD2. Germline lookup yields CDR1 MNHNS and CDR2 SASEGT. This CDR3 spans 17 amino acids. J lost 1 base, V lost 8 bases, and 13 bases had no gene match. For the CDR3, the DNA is TGTGCCAGCCGTGGAAGGACTAGCGGGCTCAGTTCCTACGAGCAGTACTTC. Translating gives CASRGRTSGLSSYEQYF.

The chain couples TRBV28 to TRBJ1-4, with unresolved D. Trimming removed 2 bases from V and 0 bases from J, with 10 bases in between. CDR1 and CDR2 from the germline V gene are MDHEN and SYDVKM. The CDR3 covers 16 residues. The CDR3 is CASSLRAAATNEKLFF. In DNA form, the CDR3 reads TGTGCCAGCAGTTTACGGGCAGCTGCAACTAATGAAAAACTGTTTTTT.

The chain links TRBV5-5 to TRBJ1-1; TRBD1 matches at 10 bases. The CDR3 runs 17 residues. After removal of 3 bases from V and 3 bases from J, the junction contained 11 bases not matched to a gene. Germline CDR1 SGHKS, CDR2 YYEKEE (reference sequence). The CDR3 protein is CASSWETPGTGDTEAFF. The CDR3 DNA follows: TGTGCCAGCAGCTGGGAAACCCCCGGGACAGGGGACACTGAAGCTTTCTTT.

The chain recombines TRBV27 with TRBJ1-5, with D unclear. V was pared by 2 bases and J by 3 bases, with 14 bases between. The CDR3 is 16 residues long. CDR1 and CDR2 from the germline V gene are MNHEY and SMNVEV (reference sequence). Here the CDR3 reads CASSLRPTVSNQPQHF. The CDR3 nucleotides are TGTGCCAGCAGTTTAAGGCCTACAGTATCCAATCAGCCCCAGCATTTT.

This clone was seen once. CDR3 residues: CAWSVRLAGEETQYF. The CDR3, as DNA: TGTGCCTGGAGTGTAAGGCTAGCGGGGGAAGAGACCCAGTACTTC. The chain is built from TRBV30 and TRBJ2-5; TRBD2 agrees at 10 bases. Germline CDR1 reads GTSNPN; CDR2 reads SVGIG (reference sequence). The length of the CDR3 is 15 residues. Germline trimming cut 0 bases from V and 3 bases from J; bases unmatched to any gene: 4.

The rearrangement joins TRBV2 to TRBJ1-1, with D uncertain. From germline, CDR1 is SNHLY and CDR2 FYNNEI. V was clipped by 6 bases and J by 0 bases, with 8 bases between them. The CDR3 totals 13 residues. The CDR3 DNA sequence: TGTGCCAGCAGGAGATATCTGAACACTGAAGCTTTCTTT. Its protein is CASRRYLNTEAFF.

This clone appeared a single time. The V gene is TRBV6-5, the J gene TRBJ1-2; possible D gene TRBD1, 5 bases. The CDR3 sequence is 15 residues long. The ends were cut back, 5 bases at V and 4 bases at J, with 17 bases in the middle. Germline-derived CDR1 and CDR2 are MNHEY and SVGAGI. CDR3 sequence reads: CASSHMGERGYGYTF. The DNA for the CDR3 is TGTGCCAGCAGTCACATGGGAGAAAGGGGCTATGGCTACACCTTC.

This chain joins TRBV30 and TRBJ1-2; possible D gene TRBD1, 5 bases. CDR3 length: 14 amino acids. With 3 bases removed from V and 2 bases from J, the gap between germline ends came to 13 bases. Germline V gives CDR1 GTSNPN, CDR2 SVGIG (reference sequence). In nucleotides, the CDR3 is TGTGCCTGGAGCGGTGGGGCGGAAAACTATGGCTACACCTTC. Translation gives CAWSGGAENYGYTF.

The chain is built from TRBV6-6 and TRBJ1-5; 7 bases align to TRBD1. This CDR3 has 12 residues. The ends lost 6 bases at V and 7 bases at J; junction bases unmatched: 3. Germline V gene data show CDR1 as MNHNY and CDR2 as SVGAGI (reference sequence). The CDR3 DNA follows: TGTGCCAGCAGCCAGACAGGGCAGCCCCAGCATTTT. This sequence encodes CASSQTGQPQHF.

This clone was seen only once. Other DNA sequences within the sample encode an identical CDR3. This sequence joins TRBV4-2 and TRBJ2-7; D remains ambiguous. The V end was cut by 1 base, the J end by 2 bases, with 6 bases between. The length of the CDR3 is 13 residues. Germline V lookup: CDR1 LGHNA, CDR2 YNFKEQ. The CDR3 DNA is TGTGCCAGCAGCCAAGGCCGAACCTACGAGCAGTACTTC. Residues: CASSQGRTYEQYF.

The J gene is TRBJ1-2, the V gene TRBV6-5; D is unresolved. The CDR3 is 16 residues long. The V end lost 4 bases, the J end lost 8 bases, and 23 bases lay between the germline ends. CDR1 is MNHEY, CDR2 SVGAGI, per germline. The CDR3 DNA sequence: TGTGCCAGCAGTTCAAGCCGGAAGGACCTCACGTGGGGCTACACCTTC. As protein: CASSSSRKDLTWGYTF.

In nucleotides, the CDR3 is TGTGCCAGTAGTATAGAGGGAGACTACGAGCAGTACTTC. Its translation: CASSIEGDYEQYF. This sequence joins TRBV19 and TRBJ2-7, with D perhaps TRBD2 (5 bases). This CDR3 region has 13 residues. V lost 0 bases and J lost 3, with 6 bases in between. The germline V gene encodes CDR1 LNHDA and CDR2 SQIVND (reference sequence).